This note documents a single TCR beta chain sequence. Its matching antigen is unknown. The sample comes from a study of cytomegalovirus exposure and HLA in healthy donors. The CDR3 covers 14 residues. Germline CDR1 LNHDA, CDR2 SQIVND (reference sequence). Unmatched junction bases numbered 6, after V lost 3 bases and J lost 8 bases. Whole-study findings and limits: Researchers had no immune exposure information except CMV serostatus available.

In the PCR, 60 Vbeta and 13 Jbeta primers were used. Measured with immunoSEQ multiplex PCR; TCRdb has only the in-frame clones, and not every one. The sample includes 160,000 or so clones, over 65% seen only once; the top ten take 2.5% to 3.5%. The clonotype originates from a woman aged 40 to 50 in good health and CMV-seronegative. Sequenced sample: PBMCs. The V gene is TRBV19, the J gene TRBJ1-4, with 7 bases identical to TRBD1. The CDR3 here is CASSIGTVFEKLFF. The DNA of the CDR3 is TGTGCCAGTAGTATCGGGACAGTTTTCGAAAAACTGTTTTTT.